These 9 T cell receptor beta chains originate from one sample sequenced in a study of CD8+ T cells in alopecia areata. RNA, once extracted, was reverse transcribed into cDNA for use as the sequencing template. TCRdb keeps only in-frame clones here, not all; method: immunoSEQ multiplex PCR. There are around 160,000 clones in the sample; around 87% occur only once, and about 14% lies in the top ten. Here the sequenced sample was CD8+ T cells sorted from blood, taken at week 0. These receptor sequences come from a human donor with alopecia areata.

This chain joins TRBV7-9 and TRBJ2-7; TRBD1 aligns across 9 bases. V shed 5 bases and J 5 bases; nucleotides not matched to a gene: 7. This CDR3 has 14 residues. Germline V gene sequence: CDR1 SEHNR, CDR2 FQNEAQ (reference sequence). The CDR3 coding sequence is TGTGCCAGCAGCCCAAGGGACAGGGTCCACGAGCAGTACTTC. Encoded protein: CASSPRDRVHEQYF.

The chain links TRBV6-1 to TRBJ2-7; no firm D call. The CDR3 length is 14 residues. Trimming shortened V by 1 base and J by 3 bases, and 10 bases separated the two germline ends. CDR1 and CDR2 (germline): MNHNS, SASEGT. The CDR3 protein is CASSEERTVYEQYF. The CDR3 DNA reads as TGTGCCAGCAGTGAAGAGAGAACAGTCTACGAGCAGTACTTC.

The chain carries TRBV7-9 and TRBJ2-1; 9 bases agree with TRBD1. The CDR3 spans 16 residues. The germline V gene has CDR1 SEHNR and CDR2 FQNEAQ (reference sequence). V was pared by 5 bases and J by 4 bases, with 9 bases of the junction left unmatched. CDR3 amino acids: CASSPRTGELYNEQFF. CDR3 nucleotide sequence: TGTGCCAGCAGCCCAAGGACAGGGGAACTTTACAATGAGCAGTTCTTC.

This clone appeared a few times. The genes are TRBV6-5 and TRBJ1-2; D ambiguous. V shed 8 bases and J shed 6 bases, with 7 bases lying between them. Germline loops: CDR1 MNHEY, CDR2 SVGAGI. The CDR3 covers 10 residues. CDR3 sequence: CASGLNGYTF. CDR3 nucleotide sequence: TGTGCCAGCGGGCTCAATGGCTACACCTTC.

The V call is TRBV13, the J call TRBJ2-1; 10 bases match TRBD1. The CDR3 runs to 15 residues. The germline CDR1 and CDR2 sequences are PRHDT and FYEKMQ (reference sequence). V lost 5 bases to trimming and J lost 8 bases; unmatched junction nucleotides: 9. The CDR3, as DNA: TGTGCCAGCAGCCCTTGGACAGGGGGGGCGGATGAGCAGTTCTTC. It codes for CASSPWTGGADEQFF.

V gene TRBV9 combines with J gene TRBJ1-2; D is possibly TRBD1 (6 bases). Germline loops: CDR1 SGDLS, CDR2 YYNGEE. Deletions cut 4 bases from V and 1 base from J, with 17 bases between. This CDR3 spans 16 amino acids. In nucleotides, the CDR3 is TGTGCCAGCAGCCTCTCGCCCGGGGGCATTAACTATGGCTACACCTTC. Protein sequence: CASSLSPGGINYGYTF.

The chain carries TRBV7-9 and TRBJ2-7, with D perhaps TRBD1 (5 bases). CDR3 size: 12 residues. The V end was cut by 5 bases, the J end by 6 bases, with 11 bases between. CDR1 and CDR2 (germline): SEHNR, FQNEAQ (reference sequence). The CDR3: CASSPEQVEQYF. In nucleotides, the CDR3 is TGTGCCAGCAGCCCGGAACAGGTCGAGCAGTACTTC. Looking up the rest from reference TRBV7-9 and TRBJ2-7 gives the full variable domain: DTGVSQNPRHKITKRGQNVTFRCDPISEHNRLYWYRQTLGQGPEFLTYFQNEAQLEKSRLLSDRFSAERPKGSFSTLEIQRTEQGDSAMYLCASSPEQVEQYFGPGTRLTVT.

This chain uses TRBV10-2 with TRBJ2-1; 7 bases are shared with TRBD2. The J segment lost 4 bases and the V segment lost 3 bases, leaving 6 bases of the junction unmatched. Germline V gene data show CDR1 as WSHSY and CDR2 as SAAADI. The CDR3 length is 15 residues. The CDR3 DNA sequence: TGCGCCAGCAGTGATCGGCTAGCGGCATACAATGAGCAGTTCTTC. It codes for CASSDRLAAYNEQFF.

The rearrangement links TRBV29-1 to TRBJ2-7; possible D gene TRBD1, 5 bases. The CDR3 spans 12 residues. CDR1 is SQVTM and CDR2 is ANQGSEA in the germline V gene. Trimming pared 5 bases from V and 1 base from J, leaving 9 bases between. CDR3 in DNA: TGCAGCGTTCTCGACAGTTCCTACGAGCAGTACTTC. Translating gives CSVLDSSYEQYF.